The clone carrying this T cell receptor (beta chain) appeared a single time. Participant-reported clinical history was the basis for cohort assignment. The data belong to a study of blood T cell repertoires in COVID-19. Across the whole study: Symptom resolution, clearance, or two negative PCRs marked the recovered donors of Cohort 3. Collection of acute and convalescent COVID-19 samples took place in the United States, Italy and Spain. The analysed material was cDNA or gDNA that came from T cells, B-cell-depleted T cells, or PBMCs.

Some clones are missing from TCRdb's copy, which holds only in-frame ones; the method was immunoSEQ multiplex PCR. The top ten clones hold 3% to 4% of a sample with about 140,000 clones, 84% of them seen once. CDR1 SGHTA and CDR2 FQGNSA come from the germline V gene. Trimming pared 2 bases from V and 1 base from J, leaving 8 bases between. The CDR3 has 14 amino acids. Sequencing was done on a sample of PBMCs or T cells enriched from blood (not recorded which). The sequence was collected from a man in his forties or fifties in a cohort exposed to, infected with or recovered from COVID-19 (not recorded which). This chain links TRBV7-2 with TRBJ1-2; no clear D. In nucleotides, the CDR3 is TGTGCCAGCAGCTTACCAGGATTTAACTATGGCTACACCTTC. Translation: CASSLPGFNYGYTF.